The 17 T cell receptor beta chains given below trace back to one sample, sequenced in a study of cytomegalovirus exposure and HLA in healthy donors. Vbeta (60) and Jbeta (13) primers were used in the PCR. Measured with immunoSEQ multiplex PCR; TCRdb has only the in-frame clones, and not every one. Found here are about 53,000 clones; the top ten clones hold under 15%. The sequenced sample was PBMCs. The receptors originated from a man between 18 and 29 years old in good health and CMV-seropositive.

The CDR3: CASSVGQTYEQYF. CDR3 DNA sequence: TGCGCCAGCAGTGTTGGACAGACCTACGAGCAGTACTTC. This chain connects TRBV10-1 to TRBJ2-7; D is perhaps TRBD1 (6 bases). The CDR3 runs to 13 residues. Germline V gene data show CDR1 as WNHNN and CDR2 as SYGVQD (reference sequence). The V and J ends lost 4 bases and 2 bases respectively, with 9 bases between them.

The rearrangement joins TRBV14 to TRBJ2-3; the D gene is possibly TRBD2 (6 bases). V lost 4 bases, J lost 4 bases, and 15 bases lay in between. Germline loops: CDR1 SGHDN, CDR2 FVKESK. The CDR3 totals 15 residues. The DNA of the CDR3 is TGTGCCAGCAGCCCATGGGGCGGGATGGCAGATACGCAGTATTTT. Residues: CASSPWGGMADTQYF.

This clone registers medium-sized by frequency. This chain joins TRBV5-6 and TRBJ1-3; 8 bases are a match to TRBD1. J was trimmed by 0 bases and V by 6 bases; bases with no gene match: 14. Germline V gives CDR1 SGHDT, CDR2 YYEEEE. CDR3 size: 18 residues. This chain's CDR3 is CASTRGGRGPYSGNTIYF. In DNA, the CDR3 is TGTGCCAGCACCAGGGGCGGCAGGGGGCCCTACTCTGGAAACACCATATATTTT.

The chain couples TRBV27 to TRBJ2-1, with 8 bases lining up with TRBD1. The CDR3 spans 16 residues. After removal of 2 bases from V and 4 bases from J, the junction contained 7 bases not matched to a gene. Per germline, CDR1 MNHEY and CDR2 SMNVEV (reference sequence). CDR3 nucleotide sequence: TGTGCCAGCAGTTTACCAGGGACAGGTAAATACAATGAGCAGTTCTTC. This gives the protein CASSLPGTGKYNEQFF.

J is TRBJ2-7 and V is TRBV6-5; 7 nucleotides line up with TRBD1. With 6 bases clipped from V and 2 bases from J, the junction kept 10 bases outside the gene matches. The CDR3 contains 15 residues. CDR1 and CDR2 (germline): MNHEY, SVGAGI. The CDR3 coding sequence is TGTGCCAGCAGCTCCGGACAGGTCGGGACCTACGAGCAGTACTTC. It encodes CASSSGQVGTYEQYF.

This sequence joins TRBV6-6 and TRBJ2-2, with 11 bases identical to TRBD2. The CDR3 runs to 16 residues. Germline CDR1 reads MNHNY; CDR2 reads SVGAGI (reference sequence). Trimming at V came to 2 bases and at J to 4 bases, leaving 3 bases not matched to a gene. DNA for the CDR3: TGTGCCAGCAGTTACATCCTAGCGGGAGGCACCGGGGAGCTGTTTTTT. Amino acid sequence: CASSYILAGGTGELFF.

The rearrangement uses TRBV7-8 and TRBJ2-5, with D perhaps TRBD1 (5 bases). In germline, CDR1 is SGHVS, CDR2 FQNEAQ. This CDR3 contains 14 residues. Trimming removed 4 bases from V and 2 bases from J, with 11 bases in between. CDR3 loop: CASSSREDQETQYF. The CDR3 DNA follows: TGTGCCAGCAGCTCCAGGGAAGATCAAGAGACCCAGTACTTC.

The V gene is TRBV11-2, the J gene TRBJ2-2; TRBD2 might be the D (5 bases). V lost 2 bases and J 4 bases, leaving 17 bases between the germline ends. CDR3 size: 17 residues. Per germline, CDR1 SGHAT and CDR2 FQNNGV. The CDR3 loop is CASSLPSEAWGTGELFF. The CDR3 bases are TGTGCCAGCAGCTTACCCTCGGAGGCGTGGGGCACCGGGGAGCTGTTTTTT.

The chain employs TRBV19 and TRBJ1-5; 9 positions match TRBD1. V shed 5 bases and J 0 bases; nucleotides not matched to a gene: 8. The germline V gene has CDR1 LNHDA and CDR2 SQIVND (reference sequence). This CDR3 region has 17 residues. The CDR3 DNA reads TGTGCCAGTAGTCTGGGACAGGGAGGCCCTAGCAATCAGCCCCAGCATTTT. It specifies CASSLGQGGPSNQPQHF.

This chain joins TRBV7-9 and TRBJ2-1, with TRBD2 matching over 11 bases. Losses at the gene ends were 1 base for V and 3 bases for J; bases not matched to a gene: 5. Germline lookup yields CDR1 SEHNR and CDR2 FQNEAQ (reference sequence). The CDR3 runs 17 residues. In DNA, the CDR3 is TGTGCCAGCAGCTTAGTGGGACTAGCGGATTACTACAATGAGCAGTTCTTC. Translation: CASSLVGLADYYNEQFF.

V gene TRBV19 combines with J gene TRBJ1-1; possible D gene TRBD1, 6 bases. Germline CDR1 LNHDA, CDR2 SQIVND (reference sequence). This CDR3 has 15 residues. V lost 4 bases and J lost 5, with 17 bases in between. The DNA for the CDR3 is TGTGCCAGTAGTACTTTAACAGGGAAGATGACTGAAGCTTTCTTT. Translating it yields CASSTLTGKMTEAFF.

This chain joins TRBV5-4 and TRBJ1-2; 10 bases are shared with TRBD1. With V trimmed by 3 bases and J by 2 bases, 4 bases remained unmatched. Germline V gives CDR1 SGHNT, CDR2 YYREEE (reference sequence). The CDR3 length is 15 residues. CDR3 DNA sequence: TGTGCCAGCAGCTCTCCGGGACAGGGGAACTATGGCTACACCTTC. This gives the protein CASSSPGQGNYGYTF.

This clone is identified as medium-sized from frequency. CDR3 residues: CASSDSDRGGYTF. The DNA of the CDR3 is TGTGCCAGCAGTGACTCGGACAGGGGTGGCTACACCTTC. This chain uses TRBV6-4 with TRBJ1-2; the match to TRBD1 covers 9 bases. The CDR3 runs to 13 residues. Germline CDR1 reads MRHNA; CDR2 reads SNTAGT. Trimming took 0 bases from V and 7 from J; bases not matched to a gene: 0.

This chain uses TRBV28 with TRBJ1-2; TRBD1 aligns across 7 bases. Trimming took 0 bases from V and 4 from J; bases not matched to a gene: 8. Germline V CDR1 and CDR2: MDHEN, SYDVKM. The CDR3 has 16 amino acids. The CDR3, as DNA: TGTGCCAGCAGTTTATGGCAGGGGGTACATTTCTATGGCTACACCTTC. It specifies CASSLWQGVHFYGYTF.

This clone is deemed medium-sized by its frequency. J is TRBJ1-5 and V is TRBV28, with D unclear. V was trimmed by 6 bases and J by 2 bases, leaving 8 bases between them. The CDR3 contains 13 residues. The germline V gene has CDR1 MDHEN and CDR2 SYDVKM. The CDR3 region is CASRTTGNQPQHF. CDR3 in DNA: TGTGCCAGCAGAACCACAGGCAATCAGCCCCAGCATTTT.

The chain joins TRBV5-1 to TRBJ2-7, with a possible D match to TRBD1 (5 bases). Germline V CDR1 and CDR2: SGHRS, YFSETQ. This CDR3 has 13 amino acids. V gave up 5 bases and J gave up 2 bases, with 11 bases separating them. CDR3 sequence: CASSQGSTYEQYF. In DNA, the CDR3 is TGCGCCAGCAGTCAGGGCTCTACCTACGAGCAGTACTTC.

This chain uses TRBV27 with TRBJ1-2, with 9 bases lining up with TRBD1. The length of the CDR3 is 15 residues. J was trimmed by 1 base and V by 5 bases; bases with no gene match: 5. Germline V gene lookup returns CDR1 MNHEY and CDR2 SMNVEV (reference sequence). This CDR3 reads CASSIRTGVNYGYTF. The CDR3 coding sequence is TGTGCCAGCAGTATAAGGACAGGGGTTAACTATGGCTACACCTTC.